These 16 T cell receptor beta chains were all obtained from the same sample, sequenced in a study of blood T cell repertoires in COVID-19. Assay used: immunoSEQ multiplex PCR; TCRdb lists only in-frame clones, some missing. Among about 84,000 clones listed, over 80% were seen once. Specimen: peripheral blood. These receptor sequences come from a woman aged 80 or over with acute or convalescent COVID-19.

The chain recombines TRBV11-3 with TRBJ2-2, with 9 bases identical to TRBD1. CDR1 SGHNT and CDR2 YENEEA come from the germline V gene. The junction had 6 bases not matched to a gene; V was cut back by 5 bases and J by 5 bases. The CDR3 contains 15 residues. CDR3 in amino acids: CASSQTGGLTGELFF. The CDR3 DNA is TGTGCCAGCAGCCAGACAGGGGGGTTAACCGGGGAGCTGTTTTTT.

The chain has TRBV2 and TRBJ2-7; no definite D call. The CDR3 is 15 residues long. CDR1 and CDR2 from the germline V gene are SNHLY and FYNNEI. The V end lost 2 bases, the J end lost 6 bases, and 17 bases lay between the germline ends. The chain's CDR3 is CASSESYARFVEQYF. DNA for the CDR3: TGTGCCAGCAGTGAATCCTATGCCAGGTTTGTCGAGCAGTACTTC.

The chain joins TRBV4-1 to TRBJ2-7, with 7 bases aligning to TRBD2. V was clipped by 0 bases and J by 6 bases; unmatched bases: 11. This CDR3 region has 16 residues. CDR1 and CDR2 from the germline V gene are MGHRA and YSYEKL. CDR3 nucleotides: TGCGCCAGCAGCCAAGAGGGCGGGAGTCCCTCAGGCGAGCAGTACTTC. Protein sequence: CASSQEGGSPSGEQYF.

The CDR3 region is CASSFQGGEQYF. CDR3 nucleotide sequence: TGTGCCAGCAGCTTCCAGGGTGGCGAGCAGTACTTC. The chain employs TRBV5-6 and TRBJ2-7, with D perhaps TRBD1 (5 bases). Between the trimmed V and J ends, which lost 2 bases and 6 bases, there was a span of 9 bases. The CDR3 extends over 12 amino acids. Per the germline V gene, CDR1 is SGHDT and CDR2 is YYEEEE. Variable domain in full (rest from reference TRBV5-6 and TRBJ2-7): DAGVTQSPTHLIKTRGQQVTLRCSPKSGHDTVSWYQQALGQGPQFIFQYYEEEERQRGNFPDRFSGHQFPNYSSELNVNALLLGDSALYLCASSFQGGEQYFGPGTRLTVT.

This clone was observed a few times. The chain has TRBV5-1 and TRBJ2-7; a possible D gene is TRBD1 (6 bases). V lost 2 bases to trimming and J lost 7 bases, with 10 bases between them. CDR3 length equals 12 residues. Germline CDR1 reads SGHRS; CDR2 reads YFSETQ. The CDR3: CASSLQGGEQYF. As DNA, the CDR3 is TGCGCCAGCAGCTTACAGGGTGGGGAGCAGTACTTC.

This clone was detected once. This chain connects TRBV7-6 to TRBJ2-3; TRBD2 aligns across 12 bases. J gave up 6 bases and V 0 bases, and 7 bases lay outside the gene matches. CDR1 and CDR2 from the germline V gene are SGHVS and FNYEAQ. The CDR3 length is 17 residues. The CDR3 protein is CASSLASRTSGDDTQYF. In DNA, the CDR3 is TGTGCCAGCAGCTTAGCGTCCCGGACTAGCGGGGATGATACGCAGTATTTT.

The rearrangement joins TRBV5-1 to TRBJ2-3; D gene ambiguous. The CDR3 spans 14 residues. The germline V gene has CDR1 SGHRS and CDR2 YFSETQ. Deletions cut 5 bases from V and 4 bases from J, with 14 bases between. The CDR3 DNA follows: TGCGCCAGCAGACGGAGTAATCCCGCAGATACGCAGTATTTT. Protein product: CASRRSNPADTQYF.

The chain has TRBV18 and TRBJ2-7; the match to TRBD2 covers 11 bases. The germline CDR1 and CDR2 sequences are KGHSH and LQKENI. The CDR3 is 14 amino acids. V was clipped by 3 bases and J by 7 bases; unmatched bases: 5. CDR3 loop: CASSPTSGSGEQYF. The CDR3 nucleotides are TGTGCCAGCTCACCCACTAGCGGGAGTGGAGAGCAGTACTTC.

V usage is TRBV19 and J usage is TRBJ2-5; 7 nucleotides align to TRBD2. V lost 6 bases to trimming and J lost 3 bases; unmatched junction nucleotides: 7. This CDR3 is built from 14 residues. Germline CDR1 LNHDA, CDR2 SQIVND (reference sequence). CDR3 in DNA: TGTGCCAGTAGGGAGCTAGCGGATGAAGAGACCCAGTACTTC. Translation gives CASRELADEETQYF. Looking up the rest from reference TRBV19 and TRBJ2-5 gives the full variable domain: DGGITQSPKYLFRKEGQNVTLSCEQNLNHDAMYWYRQDPGQGLRLIYYSQIVNDFQKGDIAEGYSVSREKKESFPLTVTSAQKNPTAFYLCASRELADEETQYFGPGTRLLVL.

The rearrangement uses TRBV5-6 and TRBJ2-5, with 9 bases aligning to TRBD2. V shed 1 base and J 6 bases; nucleotides not matched to a gene: 10. This CDR3 is built from 16 residues. Germline CDR1 and CDR2: SGHDT and YYEEEE. The CDR3 here is CASSLRFAGGGKTQYF. DNA of the CDR3: TGTGCCAGCAGCTTGAGATTCGCGGGAGGGGGGAAGACCCAGTACTTC.

The rearrangement links TRBV4-2 to TRBJ2-1, with no clear D. V was cut by 0 bases and J by 10 bases, with 10 bases left in between. The germline CDR1 and CDR2 sequences are LGHNA and YNFKEQ. This CDR3 is built from 13 residues. Written as DNA, the CDR3 is TGTGCCAGCAGCCAAGATTGGGCTACCGAGCAGTTCTTC. It codes for CASSQDWATEQFF.

The J gene is TRBJ1-3, the V gene TRBV5-1; unclear D gene. Germline V lookup: CDR1 SGHRS, CDR2 YFSETQ. V lost 4 bases and J 1 base, leaving 12 bases between the germline ends. This CDR3 is 15 amino acids long. DNA of the CDR3: TGCGCCAGCAGCCCGACTGTTTCTTCTGGAAACACCATATATTTT. Translation gives CASSPTVSSGNTIYF.

This chain connects TRBV18 to TRBJ2-3; TRBD2 matches 11 bases. Germline values: CDR1 KGHSH, CDR2 LQKENI. V trimming: 1 base; J trimming: 2 bases; junction bases outside the gene matches: 2. The CDR3 has 16 amino acids. The chain's CDR3 is CASSPQLAGVTDTQYF. For the CDR3, the DNA is TGTGCCAGCTCACCACAACTAGCGGGAGTCACAGATACGCAGTATTTT. The variable domain in full, with the rest retrieved from reference TRBV18 and TRBJ2-3, is NAGVMQNPRHLVRRRGQEARLRCSPMKGHSHVYWYRQLPEEGLKFMVYLQKENIIDESGMPKERFSAEFPKEGPSILRIQQVVRGDSAAYFCASSPQLAGVTDTQYFGPGTRLTVL.

This sequence joins TRBV6-5 and TRBJ2-7, with 8 positions matching TRBD1. Trimming at V came to 8 bases and at J to 2 bases, leaving 11 bases not matched to a gene. CDR3 length equals 15 residues. Germline-derived CDR1 and CDR2 are MNHEY and SVGAGI. The CDR3 bases are TGTGCCAGCCAAACAGGACAGGGCCTAACCTACGAGCAGTACTTC. The encoded protein is CASQTGQGLTYEQYF.

This clone was observed a single time. The rearrangement links TRBV7-6 to TRBJ2-3; 9 nucleotides line up with TRBD2. The trim removed 5 bases at V and 2 bases at J, leaving 11 bases unmatched. The CDR3 contains 17 residues. Germline assignment: CDR1 SGHVS and CDR2 FNYEAQ. CDR3 region: CASSRGPRLADTDTQYF. CDR3 nucleotides: TGTGCCAGCAGCCGCGGCCCGAGACTAGCGGACACAGATACGCAGTATTTT.

The gene calls are TRBV7-9 and TRBJ1-2; D is unresolved. Trimming left V 4 bases short and J 0 bases short, with 15 bases between. Germline CDR1 reads SEHNR; CDR2 reads FQNEAQ (reference sequence). The CDR3 is made up of 16 amino acids. Here the CDR3 DNA reads TGTGCCAGCAGCTCACTGCTTTCGACTACTAACTATGGCTACACCTTC. Its translation: CASSSLLSTTNYGYTF.